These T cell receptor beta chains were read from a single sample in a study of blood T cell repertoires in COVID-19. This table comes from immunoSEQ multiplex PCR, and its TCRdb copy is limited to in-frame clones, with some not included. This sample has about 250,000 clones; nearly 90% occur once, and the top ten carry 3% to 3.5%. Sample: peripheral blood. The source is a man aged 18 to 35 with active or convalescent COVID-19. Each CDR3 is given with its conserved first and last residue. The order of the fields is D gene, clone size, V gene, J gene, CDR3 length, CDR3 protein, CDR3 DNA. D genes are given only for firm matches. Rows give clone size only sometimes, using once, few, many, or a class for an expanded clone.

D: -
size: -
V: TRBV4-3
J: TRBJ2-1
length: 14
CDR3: CASSQEGGAAGQFF
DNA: TGCGCCAGCAGCCAAGAGGGGGGTGCAGCAGGGCAGTTCTTC

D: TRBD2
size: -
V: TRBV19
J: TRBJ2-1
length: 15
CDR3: CASSMLAGGYNEQFF
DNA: TGTGCCAGTAGTATGCTAGCGGGAGGGTACAATGAGCAGTTCTTC

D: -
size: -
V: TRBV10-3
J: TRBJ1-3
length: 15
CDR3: CAISPGYDLGNTIYF
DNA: TGTGCCATCAGTCCCGGGTACGACCTCGGAAACACCATATATTTT

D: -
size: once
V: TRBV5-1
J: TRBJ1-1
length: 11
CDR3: CASSGHTEAFF
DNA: TGCGCCAGCTCAGGCCACACTGAAGCTTTCTTT

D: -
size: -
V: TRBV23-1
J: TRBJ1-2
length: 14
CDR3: CASSQSAQNYGYTF
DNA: TGCGCCAGCAGTCAATCTGCCCAGAACTATGGCTACACCTTC

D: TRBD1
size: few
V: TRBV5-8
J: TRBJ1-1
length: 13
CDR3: CASSFDRGTEAFF
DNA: TGTGCCAGCAGCTTCGACAGGGGCACTGAAGCTTTCTTT

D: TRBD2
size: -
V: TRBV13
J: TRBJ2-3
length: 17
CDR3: CASSTRLTSGSQDTQYF
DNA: TGTGCCAGCAGCACCCGCTTGACTAGCGGGAGTCAAGATACGCAGTATTTT

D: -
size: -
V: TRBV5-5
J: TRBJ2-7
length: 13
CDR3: CASNPTSSYEQYF
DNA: TGTGCCAGCAACCCGACTAGTTCCTACGAGCAGTACTTC

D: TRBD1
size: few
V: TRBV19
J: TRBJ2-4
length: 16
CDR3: CASSISLGQLKNIQYF
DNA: TGTGCCAGTAGTATATCCCTGGGACAGCTCAAAAACATTCAGTACTTC

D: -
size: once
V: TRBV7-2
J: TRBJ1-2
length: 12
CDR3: CASSVTGHGYTF
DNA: TGTGCCAGCAGCGTCACAGGGCATGGCTACACCTTC

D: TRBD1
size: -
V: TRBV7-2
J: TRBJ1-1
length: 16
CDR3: CASSSRDRFMDTEAFF
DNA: TGTGCCAGCAGCTCAAGGGACAGGTTTATGGACACTGAAGCTTTCTTT

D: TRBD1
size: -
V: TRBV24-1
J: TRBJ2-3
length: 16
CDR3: CATSDFNRGSGDTQYF
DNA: TGTGCCACCAGTGATTTCAACAGGGGTTCGGGAGATACGCAGTATTTT

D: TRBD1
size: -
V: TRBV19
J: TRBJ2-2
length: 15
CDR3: CASSIPRGLAGELFF
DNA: TGTGCCAGTAGTATCCCCAGGGGGCTGGCCGGGGAGCTGTTTTTT

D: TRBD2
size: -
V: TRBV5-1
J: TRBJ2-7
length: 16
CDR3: CASRIDWGLAGGEQYF
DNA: TGCGCCAGCAGAATCGATTGGGGACTAGCGGGAGGAGAGCAGTACTTC

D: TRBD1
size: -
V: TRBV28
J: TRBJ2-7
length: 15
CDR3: CASSIPRGKAYEQYF
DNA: TGTGCCAGCAGTATCCCCAGGGGGAAGGCCTACGAGCAGTACTTC

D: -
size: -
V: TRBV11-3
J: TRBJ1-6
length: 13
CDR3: CASSLDGDSPLHF
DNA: TGTGCCAGCAGCTTAGACGGTGATTCACCCCTCCACTTT

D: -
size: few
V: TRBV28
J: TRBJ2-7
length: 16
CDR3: CASSLYGTDGTYEQYF
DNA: TGTGCCAGCAGTTTATACGGCACGGACGGGACCTACGAGCAGTACTTC

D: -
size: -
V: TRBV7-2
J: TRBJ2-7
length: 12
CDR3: CASSPGNYEQYF
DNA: TGTGCCAGCAGCCCGGGGAACTACGAGCAGTACTTC

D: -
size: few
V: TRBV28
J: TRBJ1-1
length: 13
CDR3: CASEAEGNTEAFF
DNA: TGTGCCAGCGAGGCTGAGGGGAACACTGAAGCTTTCTTT

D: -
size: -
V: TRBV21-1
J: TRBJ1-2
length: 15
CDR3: CASSNRGPGVRGYTF
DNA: TGTGCCAGCAGCAACAGGGGGCCAGGGGTTCGTGGCTACACCTTC

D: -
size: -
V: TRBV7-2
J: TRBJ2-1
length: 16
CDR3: CASSLVEASSYNEQFF
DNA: TGTGCCAGCAGCTTAGTAGAGGCCAGCTCCTACAATGAGCAGTTCTTC

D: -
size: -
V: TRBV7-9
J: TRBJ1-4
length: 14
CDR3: CASSSWRTNEKLFF
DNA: TGTGCCAGCAGCTCCTGGAGGACTAATGAAAAACTGTTTTTT

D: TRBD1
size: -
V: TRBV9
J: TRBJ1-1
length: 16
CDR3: CASSVHPGTGNTEAFF
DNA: TGTGCCAGCAGCGTTCATCCAGGGACAGGGAACACTGAAGCTTTCTTT

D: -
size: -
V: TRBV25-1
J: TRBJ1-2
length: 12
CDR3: CASSGAGLGYTF
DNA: TGTGCCAGCAGTGGGGCAGGGCTAGGCTACACCTTC

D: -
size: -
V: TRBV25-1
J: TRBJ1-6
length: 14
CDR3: CASSANRNNSPLHF
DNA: TGTGCCAGCAGTGCGAACAGGAATAATTCACCCCTCCACTTT

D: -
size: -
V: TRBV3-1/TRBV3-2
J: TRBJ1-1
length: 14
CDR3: CASSLPGLNTEAFF
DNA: TGTGCCAGCAGCTTGCCGGGGTTGAACACTGAAGCTTTCTTT

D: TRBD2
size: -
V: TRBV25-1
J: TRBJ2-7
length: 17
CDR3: CASTERVAGGSSYEQYF
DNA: TGTGCCAGCACCGAGAGGGTAGCGGGAGGGAGCTCCTACGAGCAGTACTTC

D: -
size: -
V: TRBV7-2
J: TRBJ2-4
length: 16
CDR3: CASSQTSLPTKNIQYF
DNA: TGTGCCAGCAGCCAGACTAGTCTCCCCACAAAAAACATTCAGTACTTC

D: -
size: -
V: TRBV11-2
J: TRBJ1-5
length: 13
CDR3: CASKGTGNQPQHF
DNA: TGTGCCAGCAAAGGAACAGGGAACCAGCCCCAGCATTTT

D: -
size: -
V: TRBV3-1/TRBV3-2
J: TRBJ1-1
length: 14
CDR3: CASSLGQTNTEAFF
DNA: TGTGCCAGCAGTCTGGGACAAACGAACACTGAAGCTTTCTTT

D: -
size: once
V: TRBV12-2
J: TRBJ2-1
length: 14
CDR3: CASRLFGGIYEQFF
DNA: TGTGCAAGTCGCTTATTTGGGGGGATCTATGAGCAGTTCTTC

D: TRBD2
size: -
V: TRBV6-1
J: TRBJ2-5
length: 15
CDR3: CASSETAGGPETQYF
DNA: TGTGCCAGCAGTGAAACAGCGGGGGGGCCAGAGACCCAGTACTTC

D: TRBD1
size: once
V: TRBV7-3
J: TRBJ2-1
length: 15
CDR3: CASSQDRGLYNEQFF
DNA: TGTGCCAGCAGTCAGGACAGGGGGCTGTACAATGAGCAGTTCTTC

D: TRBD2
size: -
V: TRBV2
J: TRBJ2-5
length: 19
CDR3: CASSERQIGLAGESETQYF
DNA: TGTGCCAGCAGTGAAAGGCAAATTGGACTAGCGGGAGAATCGGAGACCCAGTACTTC

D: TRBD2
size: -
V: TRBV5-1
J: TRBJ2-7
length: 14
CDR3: CASSLVAGVYEQYF
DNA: TGCGCCAGCAGCTTGGTTGCGGGGGTTTACGAGCAGTACTTC

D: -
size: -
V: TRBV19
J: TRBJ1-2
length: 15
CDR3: CASSITGDTFYGYTF
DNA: TGTGCCAGTAGTATCACTGGGGACACCTTCTATGGCTACACCTTC

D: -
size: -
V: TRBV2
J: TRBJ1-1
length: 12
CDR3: CASGSPPGEAFF
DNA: TGTGCCAGCGGATCCCCCCCGGGTGAAGCTTTCTTT

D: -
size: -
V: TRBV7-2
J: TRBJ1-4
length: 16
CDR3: CASSLALQAGDQKLFF
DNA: TGTGCCAGCAGCTTAGCGCTTCAGGCGGGTGATCAAAAACTGTTTTTT

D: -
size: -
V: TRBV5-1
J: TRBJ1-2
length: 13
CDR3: CASSMDRGSGYTF
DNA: TGCGCCAGCAGCATGGACCGAGGCTCTGGCTACACCTTC

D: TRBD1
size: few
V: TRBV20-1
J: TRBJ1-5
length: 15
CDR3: CSASYGTGVSQPQHF
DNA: TGCAGTGCTAGTTATGGGACAGGGGTGAGTCAGCCCCAGCATTTT

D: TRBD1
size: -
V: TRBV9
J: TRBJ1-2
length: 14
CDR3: CASSVVATGKGYTF
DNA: TGTGCCAGCAGCGTAGTAGCGACAGGGAAAGGCTACACCTTC

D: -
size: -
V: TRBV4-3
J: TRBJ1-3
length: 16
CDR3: CASSQDNTHSGNTIYF
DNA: TGCGCCAGCAGCCAAGACAACACCCACTCTGGAAACACCATATATTTT

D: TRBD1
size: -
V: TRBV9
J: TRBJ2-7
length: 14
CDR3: CASSVGVGGDGQYF
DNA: TGTGCCAGCAGCGTAGGGGTAGGGGGCGATGGGCAGTACTTC

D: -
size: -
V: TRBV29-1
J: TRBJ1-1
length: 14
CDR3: CSVAGGARSTEAFF
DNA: TGCAGCGTTGCTGGGGGGGCGCGATCCACTGAAGCTTTCTTT

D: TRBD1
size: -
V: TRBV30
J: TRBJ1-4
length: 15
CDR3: CAWSDKGQGSEKLFF
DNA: TGTGCCTGGAGTGATAAGGGACAGGGCTCCGAAAAACTGTTTTTT

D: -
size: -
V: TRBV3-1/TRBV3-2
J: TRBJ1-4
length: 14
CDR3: CASSPTGLIEKLFF
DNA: TGTGCCAGCAGCCCGACAGGCTTGATCGAAAAACTGTTTTTT

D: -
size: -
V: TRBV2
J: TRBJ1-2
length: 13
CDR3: CASSKTGLYGYTF
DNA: TGTGCCAGCAGTAAGACAGGCTTGTATGGCTACACCTTC

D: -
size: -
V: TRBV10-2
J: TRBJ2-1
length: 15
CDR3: CASSEVRVSYNEQFF
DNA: TGCGCCAGCAGTGAGGTCAGGGTATCCTACAATGAGCAGTTCTTC